Below, 2 T cell receptor beta chains from the same sample are listed, as sequenced in a study of graft-versus-host responses after intestinal transplantation. This table comes from immunoSEQ multiplex PCR, and its TCRdb copy is limited to in-frame clones, with some not included. Here the sample spans 30,000 to 40,000 clones, nearly 95% being singletons. Antigen specificity for these receptors is unknown. The sequences come from unstimulated CD8+ T cells sorted from spleen or lymph node cells, collected before transplant. The source of these receptors is a human donor who was the organ donor for an intestinal transplant.

The rearrangement uses TRBV27 and TRBJ2-2; D possibly corresponds to TRBD1 (6 bases). This CDR3 region has 13 residues. CDR1 and CDR2 from the germline V gene are MNHEY and SMNVEV (reference sequence). The V and J ends lost 2 bases and 6 bases respectively, with 7 bases between them. The CDR3 nucleotides are TGTGCCAGCAGTTTAGGGGGCGCCGGGGAGCTGTTTTTT. It yields the protein CASSLGGAGELFF.

The chain recombines TRBV15 with TRBJ2-3; 10 bases map to TRBD2. The CDR3 totals 17 residues. Germline values: CDR1 LNHNV, CDR2 YYDKDF (reference sequence). With 0 bases clipped from V and 2 bases from J, the junction kept 5 bases outside the gene matches. The CDR3 sequence is CATSRDLAGVYTDTQYF. CDR3 sequence (DNA): TGTGCCACCAGCAGAGATCTAGCGGGAGTATACACAGATACGCAGTATTTT.